The subject of this entry is one T cell receptor (beta chain). This entry comes from a study of OX40 agonist ivuxolimab in advanced cancers. Clones were read by immunoSEQ multiplex PCR, and TCRdb kept only the in-frame ones, dropping some. The sample comprises roughly 10,000 clones, about 90% of which are singletons, and roughly 12% rests with the top ten. This CDR3 is built from 15 residues. Trimming pared 3 bases from V and 4 bases from J, leaving 14 bases between. The germline V gene encodes CDR1 LNHDA and CDR2 SQIVND (reference sequence). The TCR comes from an adult with an advanced solid tumor such as melanoma, head and neck, liver or kidney cancer. This chain links TRBV19 with TRBJ2-3; D could derive from TRBD1 or TRBD2 (5 bases each). Sequenced here: CD4+ or CD8+ T cells sorted from blood, sampled in a trial of the OX40 agonist ivuxolimab. The CDR3 sequence: CASSIGASLADTQYF. The CDR3 DNA is TGTGCCAGTAGTATCGGGGCTAGCCTCGCAGATACGCAGTATTTT.